Ten or more counts support the clone carrying this T cell receptor beta chain. Its matching antigen is unknown. A TCRbeta library incorporating unique molecular identifiers was prepared. Via MiXCR, TCRdb re-called the PCR reads, giving one row per CDR3 protein. The sample lists 500,000 to 650,000 distinct CDR3 sequences, approximately 13% occurring once. V was pared by 6 bases and J by 0 bases, with 18 bases between. The germline CDR1 and CDR2 sequences are SQVTM and ANQGSEA. The CDR3 is made up of 15 amino acids. The sample originates from a study of T-cell reconstitution after alpha-beta-depleted transplantation in children. Study-wide results and caveats: As was reported, about two months after transplant, alpha-beta T cells came from several hundred expanded graft clones.

The specimen comprised PBMCs, mostly from graft donor cells, sampled 360 days after TCRalphabeta/CD19-depleted stem cell transplant. The sequence derives from a male patient younger than 18 who had a stem cell transplant for acute myeloid leukemia, so the T cells may come from the graft donor. The chain couples TRBV29-1 to TRBJ2-7; perhaps TRBD1 as D (5 bases). In DNA form, the CDR3 reads TGCAGCGTCGAGGTAGGGGCGACGGGCTCCTACGAGCAGTACTTC. Its translation: CSVEVGATGSYEQYF.